The rows below give T cell receptor beta chains drawn from one sample of a study of beta chain features in type 1 diabetes. Clones were read by immunoSEQ multiplex PCR, and TCRdb kept only the in-frame ones, dropping some. Of around 360,000 clones listed, roughly an eighth are singletons. Sequencing input: naive CD4+ T cells from blood. The receptors stem from a woman aged 18 to 35 with type 1 diabetes. Both conserved end residues are part of each CDR3. D genes are given only for firm matches. Size values are once, few and many counts, or a class for expanded clones, and some rows have none.

abundance: few; j_gene: TRBJ1-1; d_gene: -; v_gene: TRBV18; CDR3aa: CASSWGAEAFF; CDR3nt: TGTGCCAGCTCCTGGGGGGCTGAAGCTTTCTTT
abundance: few; j_gene: TRBJ2-7; d_gene: TRBD2; v_gene: TRBV28; CDR3aa: CASRIAGSYEQYF; CDR3nt: TGTGCCAGCAGGATAGCGGGTTCCTACGAGCAGTACTTC
abundance: -; j_gene: TRBJ2-3; d_gene: TRBD2; v_gene: TRBV9; CDR3aa: CASSPRLASTDTQYF; CDR3nt: TGTGCCAGCAGCCCAAGACTAGCGTCCACAGATACGCAGTATTTT
abundance: -; j_gene: TRBJ2-1; d_gene: TRBD2; v_gene: TRBV30; CDR3aa: CAWSVAGGPDEQFF; CDR3nt: TGTGCCTGGAGCGTGGCGGGAGGGCCGGATGAGCAGTTCTTC
abundance: few; j_gene: TRBJ1-6; d_gene: TRBD1; v_gene: TRBV6-6; CDR3aa: CASSTRQGPNSPLHF; CDR3nt: TGTGCCAGCAGTACCCGACAGGGTCCCAATTCACCCCTCCACTTT
abundance: -; j_gene: TRBJ2-5; d_gene: -; v_gene: TRBV30; CDR3aa: CAWTYRGRGETQYF; CDR3nt: TGTGCCTGGACTTACAGGGGCCGGGGGGAGACCCAGTACTTC
abundance: few; j_gene: TRBJ1-5; d_gene: -; v_gene: TRBV5-6; CDR3aa: CASQGGSNQPQHF; CDR3nt: TGTGCCAGCCAAGGGGGATCCAATCAGCCCCAGCATTTT
abundance: few; j_gene: TRBJ2-2; d_gene: -; v_gene: TRBV30; CDR3aa: CAWTRTGELFF; CDR3nt: TGTGCCTGGACCAGAACCGGGGAGCTGTTTTTT
abundance: -; j_gene: TRBJ2-1; d_gene: TRBD2; v_gene: TRBV7-2; CDR3aa: CASSLEAGDFNEQFF; CDR3nt: TGTGCCAGCAGCTTGGAGGCGGGGGACTTCAATGAGCAGTTCTTC
abundance: few; j_gene: TRBJ2-3; d_gene: TRBD1; v_gene: TRBV15; CDR3aa: CATRLGRQGTTDTQYF; CDR3nt: TGTGCCACGAGGTTAGGAAGACAGGGGACCACAGATACGCAGTATTTT
abundance: few; j_gene: TRBJ2-2; d_gene: TRBD2; v_gene: TRBV29-1; CDR3aa: CSVIDDTSGRAQRELFF; CDR3nt: TGCAGCGTTATTGATGATACTAGCGGGAGGGCCCAGAGGGAGCTGTTTTTT
abundance: few; j_gene: TRBJ2-7; d_gene: -; v_gene: TRBV4-3; CDR3aa: CASSPRDNPYEQYF; CDR3nt: TGCGCCAGCAGCCCCCGGGACAATCCCTACGAGCAGTACTTC
abundance: -; j_gene: TRBJ2-1; d_gene: TRBD2; v_gene: TRBV29-1; CDR3aa: CSVEAGGVNEQFF; CDR3nt: TGCAGCGTGGAGGCGGGAGGTGTCAATGAGCAGTTCTTC
abundance: -; j_gene: TRBJ2-7; d_gene: TRBD2; v_gene: TRBV4-1; CDR3aa: CASSRLAVAYEQYF; CDR3nt: TGCGCCAGCAGCCGCCTAGCGGTAGCCTACGAGCAGTACTTC
abundance: -; j_gene: TRBJ2-5; d_gene: TRBD2; v_gene: TRBV29-1; CDR3aa: CSLGRGETQYF; CDR3nt: TGCAGCCTTGGGCGGGGGGAGACCCAGTACTTC
abundance: once; j_gene: TRBJ2-1; d_gene: TRBD2; v_gene: TRBV18; CDR3aa: CASSPITSGGAREQFF; CDR3nt: TGTGCCAGCTCACCAATAACTAGCGGGGGGGCCAGGGAGCAGTTCTTC
abundance: -; j_gene: TRBJ2-7; d_gene: TRBD1; v_gene: TRBV2; CDR3aa: CASSGDRHTYEQYF; CDR3nt: TGTGCCAGCAGTGGGGACAGGCATACCTACGAGCAGTACTTC
abundance: -; j_gene: TRBJ1-2; d_gene: -; v_gene: TRBV19; CDR3aa: CASSIPWGVSGYTF; CDR3nt: TGTGCCAGTAGTATACCCTGGGGGGTATCTGGCTACACCTTC
abundance: -; j_gene: TRBJ2-7; d_gene: -; v_gene: TRBV5-1; CDR3aa: CASSLEAAGHSYEQYF; CDR3nt: TGCGCCAGCAGCTTGGAAGCGGCGGGGCACTCCTACGAGCAGTACTTC
abundance: -; j_gene: TRBJ2-7; d_gene: -; v_gene: TRBV14; CDR3aa: CASSRHRLREQYF; CDR3nt: TGTGCCAGCAGCCGACACAGACTACGGGAGCAGTACTTC
abundance: -; j_gene: TRBJ1-2; d_gene: -; v_gene: TRBV29-1; CDR3aa: CSLGSRYGYTF; CDR3nt: TGCAGCCTAGGGAGCCGGTATGGCTACACCTTC
abundance: -; j_gene: TRBJ1-2; d_gene: -; v_gene: TRBV5-1; CDR3aa: CASTSGEYYGYTF; CDR3nt: TGCGCCAGCACCTCAGGGGAGTACTATGGCTACACCTTC
abundance: -; j_gene: TRBJ2-4; d_gene: TRBD1; v_gene: TRBV7-2; CDR3aa: CASSPGQGARNIQYF; CDR3nt: TGTGCCAGCAGCCCTGGACAGGGGGCCCGTAACATTCAGTACTTC
abundance: few; j_gene: TRBJ2-5; d_gene: TRBD2; v_gene: TRBV7-8; CDR3aa: CASSLVVAGGLYGTQYF; CDR3nt: TGTGCCAGCAGCTTAGTGGTAGCGGGAGGCTTGTATGGGACCCAGTACTTC
abundance: -; j_gene: TRBJ2-2; d_gene: -; v_gene: TRBV5-1; CDR3aa: CASSADNTGELFF; CDR3nt: TGCGCCAGCAGCGCGGATAACACCGGGGAGCTGTTTTTT
abundance: few; j_gene: TRBJ2-5; d_gene: TRBD2; v_gene: TRBV4-3; CDR3aa: CASSPGLAGGQETQYF; CDR3nt: TGCGCCAGCAGCCCGGGACTAGCGGGAGGTCAAGAGACCCAGTACTTC
abundance: few; j_gene: TRBJ2-5; d_gene: -; v_gene: TRBV7-8; CDR3aa: CASSPRTVQETQYF; CDR3nt: TGTGCCAGCAGCCCAAGGACAGTTCAAGAGACCCAGTACTTC
abundance: few; j_gene: TRBJ2-6; d_gene: TRBD2; v_gene: TRBV18; CDR3aa: CASSPRTAGSSGANVLTF; CDR3nt: TGTGCCAGCTCACCACGCACAGCGGGGAGCTCTGGGGCCAACGTCCTGACTTTC
abundance: few; j_gene: TRBJ2-7; d_gene: TRBD1; v_gene: TRBV6-5; CDR3aa: CASSLRQGRREQYF; CDR3nt: TGTGCCAGCAGCCTCCGACAGGGGAGGCGCGAGCAGTACTTC
abundance: -; j_gene: TRBJ2-3; d_gene: -; v_gene: TRBV5-1; CDR3aa: CASSLGQSPDTQYF; CDR3nt: TGCGCCAGCAGCCTTGGACAAAGCCCCGATACGCAGTATTTT
abundance: -; j_gene: TRBJ2-6; d_gene: -; v_gene: TRBV2; CDR3aa: CASRTGYSGANVLTF; CDR3nt: TGTGCCAGCAGGACGGGGTACTCTGGGGCCAACGTCCTGACTTTC
abundance: -; j_gene: TRBJ2-1; d_gene: -; v_gene: TRBV2; CDR3aa: CASSAGWEYNEQFF; CDR3nt: TGTGCCAGCAGCGCGGGCTGGGAGTACAATGAGCAGTTCTTC
abundance: -; j_gene: TRBJ2-7; d_gene: -; v_gene: TRBV11-3; CDR3aa: CASASGGHEQYF; CDR3nt: TGTGCCAGCGCGAGTGGGGGCCACGAGCAGTACTTC
abundance: -; j_gene: TRBJ2-1; d_gene: -; v_gene: TRBV6-6; CDR3aa: CASGGDTHEQFF; CDR3nt: TGTGCCAGCGGGGGGGACACCCATGAGCAGTTCTTC
abundance: -; j_gene: TRBJ2-3; d_gene: TRBD2; v_gene: TRBV9; CDR3aa: CASSVNTGLASDTQYF; CDR3nt: TGTGCCAGCAGCGTTAATACGGGACTAGCGTCAGATACGCAGTATTTT
abundance: -; j_gene: TRBJ2-5; d_gene: TRBD1; v_gene: TRBV11-1; CDR3aa: CASSAGTGGFETQYF; CDR3nt: TGTGCCAGCAGCGCGGGGACAGGGGGATTTGAGACCCAGTACTTC
abundance: -; j_gene: TRBJ2-7; d_gene: -; v_gene: TRBV27; CDR3aa: CASRPTGSYEQYF; CDR3nt: TGTGCCAGCAGACCAACAGGGTCCTACGAGCAGTACTTC
abundance: few; j_gene: TRBJ2-2; d_gene: -; v_gene: TRBV5-1; CDR3aa: CASSLGDTSRSGELFF; CDR3nt: TGCGCCAGCAGCTTGGGGGACACCTCGAGGTCCGGGGAGCTGTTTTTT
abundance: few; j_gene: TRBJ2-7; d_gene: TRBD2; v_gene: TRBV30; CDR3aa: CAWSPGRTSGTPYEQYF; CDR3nt: TGTGCCTGGAGTCCCGGACGGACTAGCGGAACTCCCTACGAGCAGTACTTC
abundance: few; j_gene: TRBJ2-1; d_gene: TRBD1; v_gene: TRBV10-3; CDR3aa: CAISESRQGATNEQFF; CDR3nt: TGTGCCATCAGTGAGTCCCGACAGGGGGCAACCAATGAGCAGTTCTTC
abundance: -; j_gene: TRBJ2-4; d_gene: -; v_gene: TRBV18; CDR3aa: CASSPVGAGNIQYF; CDR3nt: TGTGCCAGCTCACCAGTTGGGGCGGGGAACATTCAGTACTTC
abundance: few; j_gene: TRBJ2-5; d_gene: -; v_gene: TRBV19; CDR3aa: CASSDLHPQETQYF; CDR3nt: TGTGCCAGTAGTGACTTACATCCACAAGAGACCCAGTACTTC
abundance: few; j_gene: TRBJ2-1; d_gene: TRBD2; v_gene: TRBV30; CDR3aa: CAWSAIAGGSEQFF; CDR3nt: TGTGCCTGGAGTGCCATAGCGGGAGGCTCTGAGCAGTTCTTC
abundance: -; j_gene: TRBJ2-1; d_gene: TRBD2; v_gene: TRBV5-4; CDR3aa: CASSPTGLTGGERYYNEQFF; CDR3nt: TGTGCCAGCAGCCCCACGGGGTTGACGGGAGGGGAGCGGTACTACAATGAGCAGTTCTTC
abundance: -; j_gene: TRBJ2-6; d_gene: -; v_gene: TRBV27; CDR3aa: CASSFERAGANVLTF; CDR3nt: TGTGCCAGCAGTTTTGAACGGGCTGGGGCCAACGTCCTGACTTTC
abundance: few; j_gene: TRBJ1-2; d_gene: -; v_gene: TRBV27; CDR3aa: CASSTSPTVNYGYTF; CDR3nt: TGTGCCAGCAGCACTAGCCCGACAGTAAACTATGGCTACACCTTC
abundance: few; j_gene: TRBJ2-7; d_gene: TRBD2; v_gene: TRBV6-6; CDR3aa: CASSPGLAGVHEQYF; CDR3nt: TGTGCCAGCAGTCCGGGACTAGCGGGAGTACATGAGCAGTACTTC
abundance: -; j_gene: TRBJ1-2; d_gene: -; v_gene: TRBV28; CDR3aa: CASSLQGRIYGYTF; CDR3nt: TGTGCCAGCAGTTTACAGGGGCGGATTTATGGCTACACCTTC
abundance: few; j_gene: TRBJ2-2; d_gene: TRBD1; v_gene: TRBV2; CDR3aa: CASIQGYTGELFF; CDR3nt: TGTGCCAGTATACAGGGGTACACCGGGGAGCTGTTTTTT
abundance: -; j_gene: TRBJ2-1; d_gene: -; v_gene: TRBV7-9; CDR3aa: CASSASGSARGEQFF; CDR3nt: TGTGCCAGCAGCGCCTCCGGGAGCGCGAGGGGTGAGCAGTTCTTC
abundance: few; j_gene: TRBJ2-7; d_gene: -; v_gene: TRBV18; CDR3aa: CASSPRRGEVYEQYF; CDR3nt: TGTGCCAGCTCACCGAGGCGGGGAGAGGTCTACGAGCAGTACTTC
abundance: -; j_gene: TRBJ1-3; d_gene: -; v_gene: TRBV6-6; CDR3aa: CASSYGANTIYF; CDR3nt: TGTGCCAGCAGTTACGGGGCTAACACCATATATTTT
abundance: -; j_gene: TRBJ2-4; d_gene: TRBD1; v_gene: TRBV27; CDR3aa: CASSYRGATRLAKNIQYF; CDR3nt: TGTGCCAGCAGTTACAGGGGAGCTACCCGGCTAGCCAAAAACATTCAGTACTTC
abundance: few; j_gene: TRBJ2-7; d_gene: -; v_gene: TRBV7-9; CDR3aa: CASSPGLRRVYEQYF; CDR3nt: TGTGCCAGCAGCCCGGGACTCCGGAGGGTCTACGAGCAGTACTTC
abundance: -; j_gene: TRBJ2-1; d_gene: TRBD2; v_gene: TRBV29-1; CDR3aa: CSELTSGGATEQFF; CDR3nt: TGCAGCGAACTAACTAGCGGGGGGGCCACTGAGCAGTTCTTC
abundance: -; j_gene: TRBJ2-1; d_gene: -; v_gene: TRBV6-5; CDR3aa: CASRGVEQFF; CDR3nt: TGTGCCAGTCGCGGGGTTGAGCAGTTCTTC